Shown below are 6 T cell receptor beta chains from a single sample sequenced in a study of blood T cells in healthy people across ages. Sample-barcoded 5' priming and a J-beta primer mix drove a second PCR of about 6 to 11 cycles. TCRdb reanalysed the 5' RACE reads using MiXCR and keeps one entry per CDR3 protein. This sample has about 1,400,000 distinct CDR3 sequences, with 59% found just once. The sample consisted of blood. These receptors all stem from a young man in good health.

A single count supports this clonotype. The chain combines TRBV11-2 with TRBJ2-7; D may be TRBD1 (5 bases). Trimming removed 2 bases at V and 3 bases at J, with 20 bases between. CDR1 and CDR2 (germline): SGHAT, FQNNGV. The CDR3 is made up of 17 amino acids. The CDR3 DNA follows: TGTGCCAGCAGCTTAACCCCAGGGCAGACAGCCCACTACGAGCAGTACTTC. Translation gives CASSLTPGQTAHYEQYF.

This rearrangement joins TRBV27 to TRBJ2-7; possible D gene TRBD1, 5 bases. The V gene's germline CDR1 is MNHEY and CDR2 SMNVEV (reference sequence). The CDR3 sequence is 14 residues long. Trimming took off 5 bases at V and 2 bases at J, with 13 bases between the two ends. The CDR3 reads CASSDQGPTYEQYF. The CDR3 nucleotides read TGTGCCAGCAGTGACCAGGGTCCCACCTACGAGCAGTACTTC.

V and J are TRBV20-1 and TRBJ2-7; 9 nucleotides align to TRBD1. The V gene end was trimmed by 5 bases and the J gene end by 2 bases; junction bases not matched to a gene: 7. Germline-derived CDR1 and CDR2 are DFQATT and SNEGSKA (reference sequence). The CDR3 loop spans 14 amino acids. The CDR3 region is CSAHRDRVTYEQYF. The CDR3 DNA sequence: TGCAGTGCTCACCGGGACAGGGTTACCTACGAGCAGTACTTC.

The V call is TRBV7-9, the J call TRBJ2-7; 14 bases align to TRBD2. The J call may be faulty, since TRBJ2-5 better matches the DNA end. The CDR3 length is 15 residues. The V gene's germline CDR1 is SEHNR and CDR2 FQNEAQ (reference sequence). The DNA for the CDR3 is TGTGCCAGCAGTCAAGGACTAGCGGGAGGCCAGACCCAGTACTTC. It specifies CASSQGLAGGQTQYF.

The chain recombines TRBV2 with TRBJ2-3; D not certain. Deletions cut 9 bases from V and 2 bases from J, with 6 bases between. This CDR3 comprises 11 residues. In germline, CDR1 is SNHLY, CDR2 FYNNEI. CDR3 nucleotide sequence: TGTGCCAGATCTTACACAGATACGCAGTATTTT. It codes for CARSYTDTQYF.

The genes are TRBV12-3 or TRBV12-4 and TRBJ2-2, with 12 bases fitting TRBD2. The CDR3 length is 15 residues. V gave up 3 bases and J gave up 6 bases; unmatched junction bases: 2. CDR3 loop: CASSLASGRAGELFF. As DNA, the CDR3 is TGTGCCAGCAGTTTGGCTAGCGGGAGGGCCGGGGAGCTGTTTTTT.